A single sample is the source of the 28 T cell receptor beta chains below, sequenced in a study of blood T cell repertoires in COVID-19. Sequencing used immunoSEQ multiplex PCR; TCRdb keeps in-frame clones, though not all of them. The data contain around 80,000 clones, under 85% of them singletons. The specimen was peripheral blood. The receptors stem from a human donor in a cohort sampled during active COVID-19.

This chain links TRBV12-3 or TRBV12-4 with TRBJ2-7, with a tentative D call TRBD1 (6 bases). The CDR3 length is 13 residues. Trimming took 6 bases from V and 0 from J, leaving 9 bases between them. CDR3 DNA sequence: TGTGCCAGCAGGAGGGACAACTCCTACGAGCAGTACTTC. This sequence encodes CASRRDNSYEQYF.

This clone has only a few counts. The gene calls are TRBV5-1 and TRBJ2-5; TRBD2 is a possible D gene (6 bases). Per germline, CDR1 SGHRS and CDR2 YFSETQ. This CDR3 spans 15 amino acids. Between the trimmed V and J ends, which lost 4 bases and 7 bases, there was a span of 20 bases. CDR3 protein: CASSPAVRSAGTQYF. The CDR3, as DNA: TGCGCCAGCAGCCCGGCCGTCCGCTCAGCGGGGACCCAGTACTTC.

The J gene is TRBJ1-5, the V gene TRBV19; perhaps TRBD1 as D (6 bases). Germline V CDR1 and CDR2: LNHDA, SQIVND (reference sequence). This CDR3 is 14 amino acids long. V lost 7 bases, J lost 0 bases, and 10 bases lay in between. CDR3 in amino acids: CASTRDNSNQPQHF. For the CDR3, the DNA is TGTGCCAGTACCCGGGACAATAGCAATCAGCCCCAGCATTTT.

This clone has a handful of counts. The V call is TRBV10-3, the J call TRBJ2-7; D possibly corresponds to TRBD2 (6 bases). CDR1 and CDR2 from the germline V gene are ENHRY and SYGVKD. V shed 7 bases and J shed 3 bases, with 13 bases lying between them. This CDR3 contains 13 residues. The CDR3 DNA sequence: TGTGCCATCATGGGGGGTGAAATCTACGAGCAGTACTTC. This translates into CAIMGGEIYEQYF.

V is TRBV19 and J is TRBJ1-5, with 7 bases matching TRBD1. Germline V gives CDR1 LNHDA, CDR2 SQIVND (reference sequence). With 9 bases clipped from V and 4 bases from J, the junction kept 3 bases outside the gene matches. The CDR3 is made up of 12 amino acids. CDR3 residues: CASRQGNQPQHF. In DNA form, the CDR3 reads TGTGCCAGCCGACAGGGTAATCAGCCCCAGCATTTT.

This clone turned up a few times. The chain combines TRBV4-1 with TRBJ2-7; D perhaps matches TRBD1 (6 bases). The germline gives CDR1 MGHRA, CDR2 YSYEKL. This CDR3 contains 12 residues. V was cut by 2 bases and J by 4 bases, with 6 bases left in between. The CDR3 DNA sequence: TGCGCCAGCAGCCAACAGGGGTACGAGCAGTACTTC. It yields the protein CASSQQGYEQYF.

CDR3 sequence (DNA): TGTGCCAGCAGCCCACCCGCGGGTGGAGGGGCCAACGTCCTGACTTTC. It encodes CASSPPAGGGANVLTF. The chain employs TRBV7-6 and TRBJ2-6, with D perhaps matching TRBD2 (5 bases). CDR3 length equals 16 residues. The germline gives CDR1 SGHVS, CDR2 FNYEAQ. V was pared by 5 bases and J by 4 bases, with 15 bases between.

The chain is built from TRBV6-5 and TRBJ1-6, with D possibly TRBD1 on 6 matching bases. Germline V lookup: CDR1 MNHEY, CDR2 SVGAGI. V was pared by 0 bases and J by 10 bases, with 16 bases between. CDR3 length: 16 amino acids. CDR3 in amino acids: CASSYSWTVGHSPLHF. CDR3 DNA sequence: TGTGCCAGCAGTTACTCCTGGACAGTTGGGCACTCACCCCTCCACTTT.

The chain uses TRBV5-1 and TRBJ2-5, with TRBD1 matching over 7 bases. Germline values: CDR1 SGHRS, CDR2 YFSETQ. V lost 3 bases, J lost 6 bases, and 5 bases stayed unmatched. This CDR3 spans 13 amino acids. The CDR3 is CASSWWDRQTQYF. CDR3 nucleotides: TGCGCCAGCAGCTGGTGGGACAGACAGACCCAGTACTTC.

The J gene is TRBJ1-6, the V gene TRBV3-1 (or the pseudogene TRBV3-2); 7 bases line up with TRBD1. CDR1 is LGHDT, CDR2 YNNKEL, per germline (reference sequence). This CDR3 has 14 residues. Trimming removed 6 bases from V and 7 bases from J; junction bases left unmatched: 6. The CDR3 coding sequence is TGTGCCAGCAGAAGAGGACAGGTAAATTCACCCCTCCACTTT. Translating gives CASRRGQVNSPLHF.

This clone was seen once. The rearrangement uses TRBV5-6 and TRBJ1-1; TRBD1 matches 9 bases. The CDR3 is 14 residues long. Germline-derived CDR1 and CDR2 are SGHDT and YYEEEE. V gave up 2 bases and J gave up 4 bases; unmatched junction bases: 3. CDR3 sequence (DNA): TGTGCCAGCAGCTTCGGACAGGGGAGCACTGAAGCTTTCTTT. It specifies CASSFGQGSTEAFF.

The V gene is TRBV9, the J gene TRBJ2-3; TRBD2 agrees at 15 bases. V lost 4 bases to trimming and J lost 0 bases; unmatched junction nucleotides: 9. Germline V gene lookup returns CDR1 SGDLS and CDR2 YYNGEE. This CDR3 region has 19 residues. This chain's CDR3 is CASSLGLAGGLSSTDTQYF. The CDR3 DNA reads TGTGCCAGCAGCTTGGGACTAGCGGGGGGCCTCTCTAGCACAGATACGCAGTATTTT.

The chain uses TRBV29-1 and TRBJ1-1; 12 bases match TRBD1. Trimming removed 6 bases from V and 2 bases from J; junction bases left unmatched: 7. The CDR3 consists of 15 residues. Germline CDR1 SQVTM, CDR2 ANQGSEA. CDR3 region: CSVAGTGGLNTEAFF. Here the CDR3 DNA reads TGCAGCGTAGCCGGGACAGGGGGCCTCAACACTGAAGCTTTCTTT.

The rearrangement joins TRBV28 to TRBJ2-7; 8 nucleotides line up with TRBD1. The germline CDR1 and CDR2 sequences are MDHEN and SYDVKM. This CDR3 has 17 amino acids. The J segment lost 0 bases and the V segment lost 6 bases, leaving 13 bases of the junction unmatched. For the CDR3, the DNA is TGTGCCAGCAGCACCCCGGAACAGGGGGTTAGCTCCTACGAGCAGTACTTC. It codes for CASSTPEQGVSSYEQYF.

J is TRBJ2-7 and V is TRBV7-2, with D hard to call. Germline values: CDR1 SGHTA, CDR2 FQGNSA. The length of the CDR3 is 12 residues. The V end was cut by 2 bases, the J end by 7 bases, with 9 bases between. Written as DNA, the CDR3 is TGTGCCAGCAGCTTATTGGCCAGAGAGCAGTACTTC. As protein: CASSLLAREQYF.

This clone was observed once. The V gene is TRBV6-6, the J gene TRBJ1-4; TRBD1 aligns across 7 bases. The germline V gene has CDR1 MNHNY and CDR2 SVGAGI (reference sequence). V lost 5 bases and J lost 0; bases outside the gene matches: 6. The CDR3 is 16 residues long. The CDR3 region has the DNA TGTGCCAGCAGTCGACAGGGTCCCGCAACTAATGAAAAACTGTTTTTT. This gives the protein CASSRQGPATNEKLFF.

This clone occurred once. The gene calls are TRBV9 and TRBJ1-1, with no clear D. CDR3 length equals 13 residues. V lost 3 bases to trimming and J lost 6 bases, with 12 bases between them. Germline V lookup: CDR1 SGDLS, CDR2 YYNGEE. CDR3 in amino acids: CASSAAWASEAFF. The CDR3 bases are TGTGCCAGCAGCGCGGCGTGGGCATCTGAAGCTTTCTTT.

The V gene is TRBV5-1, the J gene TRBJ2-3; TRBD2 matches at 8 bases. The trim removed 3 bases at V and 0 bases at J, leaving 6 bases unmatched. The CDR3 runs to 16 residues. CDR1 and CDR2 from the germline V gene are SGHRS and YFSETQ. This chain's CDR3 is CASSSGGTASTDTQYF. DNA of the CDR3: TGCGCCAGCAGCTCGGGAGGGACTGCTAGCACAGATACGCAGTATTTT.

This chain connects TRBV6-4 to TRBJ1-1, with D possibly TRBD1 on 6 matching bases. The germline V gene has CDR1 MRHNA and CDR2 SNTAGT. The CDR3 covers 13 residues. Trimming shortened V by 0 bases and J by 8 bases, and 10 bases separated the two germline ends. The CDR3 here is CASSDSGRGEAFF. In nucleotides, the CDR3 is TGTGCCAGCAGTGACTCGGGTAGGGGGGAAGCTTTCTTT.

V usage is TRBV6-5 and J usage is TRBJ2-7; TRBD2 matches 7 bases. Trimming at V came to 2 bases and at J to 4 bases, leaving 5 bases not matched to a gene. Germline lookup yields CDR1 MNHEY and CDR2 SVGAGI. The CDR3 length is 14 residues. In nucleotides, the CDR3 is TGTGCCAGCAGTTACGCCAGGGAGGGATACGAGCAGTACTTC. Translating it yields CASSYAREGYEQYF.

The V and J genes are TRBV6-6 and TRBJ1-2, with D perhaps TRBD1 (5 bases). Germline V gene lookup returns CDR1 MNHNY and CDR2 SVGAGI (reference sequence). Trimming removed 6 bases at V and 2 bases at J, with 13 bases between. CDR3 length: 14 amino acids. CDR3 in amino acids: CASSPGGGNYGYTF. The CDR3 DNA is TGTGCCAGCAGCCCGGGGGGTGGGAACTATGGCTACACCTTC.

Of note for this clone: The same CDR3 is also encoded by other DNA sequences in this sample. The genes are TRBV18 and TRBJ2-7; a possible D gene is TRBD2 (5 bases). CDR3 length: 13 residues. Germline CDR1 KGHSH, CDR2 LQKENI. Trimming removed 6 bases at V and 3 bases at J, with 12 bases between. CDR3 nucleotides: TGTGCCAGCTCCCCGGGGTCAGGCTACGAGCAGTACTTC. Its protein product is CASSPGSGYEQYF. The full variable domain, completed using reference TRBV18 and TRBJ2-7, is NAGVMQNPRHLVRRRGQEARLRCSPMKGHSHVYWYRQLPEEGLKFMVYLQKENIIDESGMPKERFSAEFPKEGPSILRIQQVVRGDSAAYFCASSPGSGYEQYFGPGTRLTVT.

This clone was counted a single time. The V gene is TRBV4-1, the J gene TRBJ2-1; no firm D call. The germline V gene encodes CDR1 MGHRA and CDR2 YSYEKL. Trimming removed 0 bases from V and 6 bases from J, with 15 bases in between. The CDR3 spans 16 residues. The DNA for the CDR3 is TGCGCCAGCAGCCAAGATCAGGTGGGCCCGAGCAATGAGCAGTTCTTC. Its protein is CASSQDQVGPSNEQFF.

V usage is TRBV6-6 and J usage is TRBJ1-2; unclear D gene. V was pared by 6 bases and J by 0 bases, with 8 bases between. Germline values: CDR1 MNHNY, CDR2 SVGAGI (reference sequence). The CDR3 runs to 13 residues. The CDR3 loop is CASSDIANYGYTF. The CDR3 DNA reads as TGTGCCAGCAGCGACATTGCTAACTATGGCTACACCTTC.

This chain uses TRBV24-1 with TRBJ2-1; 8 nucleotides agree with TRBD1. With V trimmed by 4 bases and J by 3 bases, 7 bases remained unmatched. The CDR3 contains 16 residues. Germline V gene data show CDR1 as KGHDR and CDR2 as SFDVKD. CDR3 nucleotides: TGTGCCACCAGTGACATGACAGGGGTGAGCTACAATGAGCAGTTCTTC. Translated: CATSDMTGVSYNEQFF.

CDR3 amino acids: CASSESLRGSPNYGYTF. The CDR3 DNA is TGTGCCAGCAGTGAATCCCTCAGGGGGAGCCCTAACTATGGCTACACCTTC. J is TRBJ1-2 and V is TRBV2; 7 nucleotides align to TRBD1. The CDR3 has 17 residues. J gave up 0 bases and V 2 bases, and 9 bases lay outside the gene matches. The V gene's germline CDR1 is SNHLY and CDR2 FYNNEI.

This clone showed up just once. The V and J genes are TRBV7-2 and TRBJ2-7; TRBD1 agrees at 8 bases. CDR1 SGHTA and CDR2 FQGNSA come from the germline V gene. V shed 5 bases and J 6 bases; nucleotides not matched to a gene: 12. The CDR3 is made up of 15 amino acids. The CDR3 loop is CASSATGGYSPEQYF. As DNA, the CDR3 is TGTGCCAGCAGCGCAACAGGGGGATATTCCCCCGAGCAGTACTTC.

The V call is TRBV28, the J call TRBJ1-2; 7 nucleotides agree with TRBD1. The CDR3 is 15 residues long. Germline V gene lookup returns CDR1 MDHEN and CDR2 SYDVKM. The V and J ends lost 5 bases and 0 bases, in that order; junction bases with no gene match: 6. This CDR3 reads CASSDGGGSNYGYTF. CDR3 coding DNA: TGTGCCAGCAGTGATGGAGGGGGCTCTAACTATGGCTACACCTTC.